This T cell receptor beta chain was sequenced during a study of T cell responses to AZD1222 COVID-19 vaccine. Only in-frame clones appear in the TCRdb table, and some are missing; sequencing was by immunoSEQ multiplex PCR. This table holds about 100,000 clones, 85% to 90% found once. From germline, CDR1 is KGHDR and CDR2 SFDVKD. With 8 bases removed from V and 4 bases from J, the gap between germline ends came to 14 bases. The CDR3 has 14 residues. The starting material was peripheral blood, obtained on day 0 of AZD1222 vaccination. V usage is TRBV24-1 and J usage is TRBJ1-5; D not resolved. The sequence was obtained from an adult in good health. Written as DNA, the CDR3 is TGTGCCACCATCTATGGAAAAAGGAATCAGCCCCAGCATTTT. Its translation: CATIYGKRNQPQHF.